Following are 20 T cell receptor beta chains from one sample sequenced in a study of shared clonotypes between healthy human individuals. Repertoires were generated with immunoSEQ multiplex PCR, while TCRdb's copy carries only in-frame clones and drops some. The sample carries around 750,000 clones, under 80% recorded once. The specimen was memory CD4+ T cells sorted from blood. Subset of the sample: CD45RA-negative fraction. These receptors came from a young woman in good health.

This chain connects TRBV23-1 to TRBJ2-3; D remains ambiguous. TRBV23-1 is reported as an ORF; its role is uncertain. With 8 bases removed from V and 1 base from J, the gap between germline ends came to 25 bases. The CDR3 consists of 18 residues. This CDR3 is CASPWQPWESTRTDTQYF. The CDR3 DNA follows: TGCGCCAGCCCTTGGCAACCGTGGGAAAGCACCCGCACAGATACGCAGTATTTT.

This clone was recorded only once. The chain uses TRBV5-1 and TRBJ1-1; 9 positions agree with TRBD1. CDR1 and CDR2 (germline): SGHRS, YFSETQ. V gave up 3 bases and J gave up 7 bases; unmatched junction bases: 7. This CDR3 spans 14 amino acids. CDR3 sequence (DNA): TGCGCCAGCAGCTCAGGACAGGGGATTGATGAAGCTTTCTTT. This translates into CASSSGQGIDEAFF.

This chain links TRBV10-2 with TRBJ2-3; 10 nucleotides align to TRBD1. V lost 8 bases and J lost 4; bases outside the gene matches: 6. Germline CDR1 and CDR2: WSHSY and SAAADI. The CDR3 loop spans 14 amino acids. In nucleotides, the CDR3 is TGCGCCAGCCAAGGACAGGGGGTTTCAGATACGCAGTATTTT. Its protein product is CASQGQGVSDTQYF.

This chain links TRBV2 with TRBJ2-7; tentatively, D is TRBD1 (8 bases). Germline assignment: CDR1 SNHLY and CDR2 FYNNEI. The CDR3 covers 13 residues. The V and J ends lost 8 bases and 4 bases respectively, with 15 bases between them. The CDR3 sequence: CASRTGRGYEQYF. The CDR3 DNA reads as TGTGCCAGCCGGACAGGGAGGGGTTACGAGCAGTACTTC.

The chain links TRBV28 to TRBJ1-1, with D uncertain. CDR3 length equals 14 residues. In germline, CDR1 is MDHEN, CDR2 SYDVKM. The V gene lost 5 bases and the J gene lost 7 bases, with 17 bases spanning the gap. CDR3 region: CASSAPGPSSEAFF. CDR3 DNA sequence: TGTGCCAGCAGTGCCCCCGGGCCAAGCAGTGAAGCTTTCTTT.

On this clone: Other DNA sequences in the same sample also yield this CDR3. The chain recombines TRBV18 with TRBJ2-7, with 7 positions matching TRBD1. The CDR3 has 12 residues. Germline CDR1 and CDR2: KGHSH and LQKENI. V lost 3 bases, J lost 4 bases, and 0 bases stayed unmatched. The CDR3 nucleotides are TGTGCCAGCTCACCGACAGGGTACGAGCAGTACTTC. Its translation: CASSPTGYEQYF.

This sequence joins TRBV4-1 and TRBJ2-5, with 8 bases fitting TRBD2. J lost 8 bases, V lost 4 bases, and 18 bases had no gene match. Germline CDR1 is MGHRA and CDR2 is YSYEKL. This CDR3 is built from 17 residues. In DNA form, the CDR3 reads TGCGCCAGCAGCCCCCGGGTGCCTAGCGGGCCCATTGAAACCCAGTACTTC. The encoded protein is CASSPRVPSGPIETQYF.

The chain is built from TRBV2 and TRBJ2-3; TRBD2 aligns across 11 bases. The CDR3 length is 17 residues. CDR1 is SNHLY and CDR2 is FYNNEI in the germline V gene. The ends lost 4 bases at V and 4 bases at J; junction bases unmatched: 10. The CDR3 region has the DNA TGTGCCAGCAGTGTAAGAGTAGCGGGAGGGCCGGCAGATACGCAGTATTTT. This gives the protein CASSVRVAGGPADTQYF.

V usage is TRBV28 and J usage is TRBJ2-7; D possibly corresponds to TRBD2 (5 bases). The CDR3 length is 14 residues. Germline CDR1 and CDR2: MDHEN and SYDVKM. V was shortened by 6 bases and J by 4 bases, with 16 bases between the two germline ends. CDR3 nucleotides: TGTGCCAGCAGCTTAAGCGGCAGAGGGTACGAGCAGTACTTC. Translating it yields CASSLSGRGYEQYF.

This chain joins TRBV6-4 and TRBJ2-5, with 10 bases matching TRBD1. The CDR3 consists of 17 residues. V shed 5 bases, J shed 5 bases, and the junction held 14 bases outside the gene matches. CDR1 is MRHNA and CDR2 is SNTAGT in the germline V gene. The CDR3 reads CASSLTGGDGTGETQYF. As DNA, the CDR3 is TGTGCCAGCAGTTTGACAGGGGGCGATGGAACAGGGGAGACCCAGTACTTC.

V is TRBV6-1 and J is TRBJ1-5, with TRBD1 matching 12 bases. J gave up 7 bases and V 6 bases, and 4 bases lay outside the gene matches. From germline, CDR1 is MNHNS and CDR2 SASEGT. The CDR3 runs 14 residues. CDR3 nucleotide sequence: TGTGCCAGCAGCGGGACAGGGGGCCTCCAGCCCCAGCATTTT. Protein: CASSGTGGLQPQHF.

This sequence joins TRBV28 and TRBJ1-4; D gene ambiguous. There are 18 residues in the CDR3. Trimming took 4 bases from V and 7 from J, leaving 25 bases between them. Germline V gene data show CDR1 as MDHEN and CDR2 as SYDVKM. CDR3 in DNA: TGTGCCAGCAGTTCCACCCTAGCGTTGGAGGGAGACGGTGAAAAACTGTTTTTT. It encodes CASSSTLALEGDGEKLFF.

The gene calls are TRBV5-1 and TRBJ2-5; 14 nucleotides line up with TRBD2. J lost 0 bases, V lost 0 bases, and 7 bases had no gene match. From germline, CDR1 is SGHRS and CDR2 YFSETQ. The CDR3 consists of 19 residues. CDR3 in DNA: TGCGCCAGCAGCTTGGCTAGACTAGCGGGAGGGGTGTACCAAGAGACCCAGTACTTC. Translating it yields CASSLARLAGGVYQETQYF.

This clone was found many times. This rearrangement joins TRBV5-4 to TRBJ2-3, with TRBD2 matching 9 bases. Germline assignment: CDR1 SGHNT and CDR2 YYREEE (reference sequence). After removal of 4 bases from V and 4 bases from J, the junction contained 10 bases not matched to a gene. The CDR3 runs to 16 residues. CDR3 nucleotide sequence: TGTGCCAGCAGCCAGGAGGGCGGGAGGGGAGCAGATACGCAGTATTTT. It codes for CASSQEGGRGADTQYF.

The chain recombines TRBV28 with TRBJ1-5; D is uncertain. This CDR3 contains 14 residues. The V end was cut by 7 bases, the J end by 3 bases, with 13 bases between. CDR1 and CDR2 from the germline V gene are MDHEN and SYDVKM. CDR3 DNA: TGTGCCAGCAATCCCAGCGGGTCCAATCAGCCCCAGCATTTT. Its protein product is CASNPSGSNQPQHF.

The chain joins TRBV4-1 to TRBJ2-1; D not certain. Per germline, CDR1 MGHRA and CDR2 YSYEKL. The CDR3 consists of 17 residues. Trimming removed 0 bases from V and 0 bases from J, with 12 bases in between. The CDR3 region is CASSQDQLGYSYNEQFF. In DNA form, the CDR3 reads TGCGCCAGCAGCCAAGATCAATTAGGGTACTCCTACAATGAGCAGTTCTTC.

The V call is TRBV11-2, the J call TRBJ2-7, with 11 bases matching TRBD2. In germline, CDR1 is SGHAT, CDR2 FQNNGV. This CDR3 contains 15 residues. The ends lost 4 bases at V and 4 bases at J; junction bases unmatched: 6. CDR3 DNA: TGTGCCAGCAGCTCACTAGCGGGAGATTCATACGAGCAGTACTTC. Residues: CASSSLAGDSYEQYF.

This clone was seen only once. The rearrangement uses TRBV6-6 and TRBJ2-7, with 9 bases lining up with TRBD1. Germline trimming cut 6 bases from V and 7 bases from J; bases unmatched to any gene: 7. The CDR3 has 13 amino acids. Per the germline V gene, CDR1 is MNHNY and CDR2 is SVGAGI (reference sequence). DNA of the CDR3: TGTGCCAGCAGACAGGGGGCTTTAAGGGAGCAGTACTTC. It specifies CASRQGALREQYF.

Only a few counts were recorded for this clone. This sequence joins TRBV7-8 and TRBJ2-5; TRBD1 might be the D (5 bases). Trimming removed 3 bases from V and 1 base from J, with 12 bases in between. The CDR3 extends over 15 amino acids. From germline, CDR1 is SGHVS and CDR2 FQNEAQ. For the CDR3, the DNA is TGTGCCAGCAGCTTCCCATGGGGCGGCCAAGAGACCCAGTACTTC. Translating gives CASSFPWGGQETQYF.

The table lists this clone with a count of one. This clone may be a read error of a much larger clone one base away. This chain links TRBV28 with TRBJ1-5; D is uncertain. Trimming removed 4 bases from V and 6 bases from J, with 4 bases in between. In germline, CDR1 is MDHEN, CDR2 SYDVKM. The CDR3 is made up of 11 amino acids. CDR3 DNA: TGTGCCAGCAGTTACGGTCAGCCCCAGCATTTT. Its protein is CASSYGQPQHF. The full variable domain, in which reference TRBV28 and TRBJ1-5 provide the parts outside the CDR3, is DVKVTQSSRYLVKRTGEKVFLECVQDMDHENMFWYRQDPGLGLRLIYFSYDVKMKEKGDIPEGYSVSREKKERFSLILESASTNQTSMYLCASSYGQPQHFGDGTRLSIL.